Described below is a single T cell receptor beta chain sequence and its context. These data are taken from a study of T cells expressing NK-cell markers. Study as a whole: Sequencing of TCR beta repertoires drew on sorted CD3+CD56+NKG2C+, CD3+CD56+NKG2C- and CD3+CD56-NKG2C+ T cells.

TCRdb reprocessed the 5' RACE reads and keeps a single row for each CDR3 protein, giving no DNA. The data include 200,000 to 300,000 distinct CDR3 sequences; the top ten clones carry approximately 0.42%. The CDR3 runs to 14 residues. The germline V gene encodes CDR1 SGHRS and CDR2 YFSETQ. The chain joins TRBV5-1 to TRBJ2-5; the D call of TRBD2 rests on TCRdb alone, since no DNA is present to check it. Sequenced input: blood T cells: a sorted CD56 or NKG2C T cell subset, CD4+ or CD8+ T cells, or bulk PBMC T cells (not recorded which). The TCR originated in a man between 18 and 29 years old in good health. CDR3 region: CASTRRTSGETQYF.